This note documents a single T cell receptor beta chain sequence. No antigen is known for it. Germline V lookup: CDR1 GTSNPN, CDR2 SVGIG (reference sequence). The germline V and J ends were trimmed by 6 bases and 2 bases, with 7 bases remaining between them. This CDR3 is 12 amino acids long. The data were taken from a study of cytomegalovirus exposure and HLA in healthy donors. Whole-study context: Later, an analysis reported that the 120 or so validation repertoires had used the same platform as the 666 first-cohort repertoires. Findings and caveats of the study: Some TCR beta chains (roughly 160 of them) were listed as cytomegalovirus-associated. Subsequent analysis found a tendency for first-cohort TCR clusters to co-occur within the 120 or so validation repertoires. Generally TCR sequences proved uncommon, though certain public TCRs appeared in numerous donors.

Measured with immunoSEQ multiplex PCR; TCRdb has only the in-frame clones, and not every one. This repertoire shows approximately 220,000 clones, 65% to 85% found once; its top ten account for over 11%. Sample: PBMCs. The sequence was collected from a woman younger than 45 in good health and CMV-seropositive. The V and J genes are TRBV30 and TRBJ2-2; D unclear. The CDR3 protein is CACGPNTGELFF. The CDR3 DNA reads as TGTGCCTGTGGCCCTAACACCGGGGAGCTGTTTTTT.